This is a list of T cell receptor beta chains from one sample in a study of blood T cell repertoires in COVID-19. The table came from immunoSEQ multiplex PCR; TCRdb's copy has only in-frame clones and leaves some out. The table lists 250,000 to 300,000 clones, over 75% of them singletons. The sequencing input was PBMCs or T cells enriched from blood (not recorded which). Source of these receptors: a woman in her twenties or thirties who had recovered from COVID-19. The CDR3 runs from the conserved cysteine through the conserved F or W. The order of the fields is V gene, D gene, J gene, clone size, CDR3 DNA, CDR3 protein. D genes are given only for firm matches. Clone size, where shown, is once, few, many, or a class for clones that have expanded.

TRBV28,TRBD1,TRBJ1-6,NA,TGTGCCAGCAGCGGACAGGCTTCACCCCTCCACTTT,CASSGQASPLHF
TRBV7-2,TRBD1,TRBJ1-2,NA,TGTGCCAGCAGCTTAGCATGGACAGGGAACTATGGCTACACCTTC,CASSLAWTGNYGYTF
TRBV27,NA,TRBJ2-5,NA,TGTGCCAGCAGTTTATCCCGGTCCTCACTCCAAGAGACCCAGTACTTC,CASSLSRSSLQETQYF
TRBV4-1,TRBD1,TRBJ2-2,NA,TGCGCCAGCAGCCAATCAGGGGGCCCGTACACCGGGGAGCTGTTTTTT,CASSQSGGPYTGELFF
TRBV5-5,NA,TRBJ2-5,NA,TGTGCCAGCAGCTTAGGGGGGGGAGAGACCCAGTACTTC,CASSLGGGETQYF
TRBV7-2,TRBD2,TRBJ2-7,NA,TGTGCCAGCAGCTCAAGACTAGCGGGGCGCCAGGGTGAGCAGTACTTC,CASSSRLAGRQGEQYF
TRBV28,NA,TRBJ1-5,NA,TGTGCCAGCAGTTTACAGGGAGGCGGTAGCAATCAGCCCCAGCATTTT,CASSLQGGGSNQPQHF
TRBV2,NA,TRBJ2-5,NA,TGTGCCAGCAGTGAAGCGAGGAGCACTCAAGAGACCCAGTACTTC,CASSEARSTQETQYF
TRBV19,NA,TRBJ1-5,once,TGTGCCAGTAGTATGGAGGCCCGCAATCAGCCCCAGCATTTT,CASSMEARNQPQHF
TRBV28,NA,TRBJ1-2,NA,TGTGCCAGCAGTTTAGGCAGAGGCTATGGCTACACCTTC,CASSLGRGYGYTF
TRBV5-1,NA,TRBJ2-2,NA,TGCGCCAGCAGCTTGGGACAGCCGAACACCGGGGAGCTGTTTTTT,CASSLGQPNTGELFF
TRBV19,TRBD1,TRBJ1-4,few,TGTGCCAGTAGTATCTCCCTAAACGCCAGGGGGAAACGAGAAAAACTGTTTTTT,CASSISLNARGKREKLFF
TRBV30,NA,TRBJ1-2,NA,TGTGCCTGGAGTCCTCTGGGGAGGGAAAGGGATGGCTACACCTTC,CAWSPLGRERDGYTF
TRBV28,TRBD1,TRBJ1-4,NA,TGTGCCAGCAGAAGTGCAGGGGGAGGAACTAATGAAAAACTGTTTTTT,CASRSAGGGTNEKLFF
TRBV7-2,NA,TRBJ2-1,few,TGTGCCAGCAGCTTCTATGGTGAGCAGTTCTTC,CASSFYGEQFF
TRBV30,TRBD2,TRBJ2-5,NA,TGTGCCTGCCGGACTAGCGGGAGCCAAGAGACCCAGTACTTC,CACRTSGSQETQYF
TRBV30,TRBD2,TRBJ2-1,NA,TGTGCCTGGAGTCCGGGACTAGCGATTGGCAATGAGCAGTTCTTC,CAWSPGLAIGNEQFF
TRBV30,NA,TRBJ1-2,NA,TGTGCCTGGAGTGTTGGAGATTTCTATGGCTACACCTTC,CAWSVGDFYGYTF
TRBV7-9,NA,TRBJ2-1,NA,TGTGCCAGCAGCGATAGAGTAGGAGAACCCTACAATGAGCAGTTCTTC,CASSDRVGEPYNEQFF
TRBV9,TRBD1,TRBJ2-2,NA,TGTGCCAGCAGCCCAGGGACAGGCACCGGGGAGCTGTTTTTT,CASSPGTGTGELFF
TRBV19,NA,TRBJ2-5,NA,TGTGCCAGTGACCCCCGTCCGATTTGGAATGTGAGGAGGGCCCAGGAGACCCAGTACTTC,CASDPRPIWNVRRAQETQYF
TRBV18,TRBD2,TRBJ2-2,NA,TGTGCCAGCTCGCTCAAACCGGGACTAGCGGAAAAAGACACCGGGGAGCTGTTTTTT,CASSLKPGLAEKDTGELFF
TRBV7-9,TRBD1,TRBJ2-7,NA,TGTGCCAGCAGCCCCAGGCCGGGACAGGGCTCCTACGAGCAGTACTTC,CASSPRPGQGSYEQYF
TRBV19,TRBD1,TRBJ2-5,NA,TGTGCCAGTAGTCCCCGGACAGGGGGCCAAGAGACCCAGTACTTC,CASSPRTGGQETQYF
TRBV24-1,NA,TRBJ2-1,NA,TGTGCCACCAGTGATTTAGGCGGCCAGGGGTACAATGAGCAGTTCTTC,CATSDLGGQGYNEQFF
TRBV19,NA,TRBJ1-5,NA,TGTGCCAGTGATTGGGGCGGCAATCAGCCCCAGCATTTT,CASDWGGNQPQHF
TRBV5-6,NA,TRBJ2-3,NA,TGTGCCAGCGGACTGATAAACCCCACAGATACGCAGTATTTT,CASGLINPTDTQYF
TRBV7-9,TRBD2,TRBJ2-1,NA,TGTGCCAGCAGCCCCGGGACTAGCTTTCACAATGAGCAGTTCTTC,CASSPGTSFHNEQFF
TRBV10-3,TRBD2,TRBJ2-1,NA,TGTGCCATCAGTGAGTCAGGACTAGCGGGAAATGAGCAGTTCTTC,CAISESGLAGNEQFF
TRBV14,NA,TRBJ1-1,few,TGTGCCAGCAGCCAACAGGGTAGAATGAACACTGAAGCTTTCTTT,CASSQQGRMNTEAFF
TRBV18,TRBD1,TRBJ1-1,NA,TGTGCCAGCTCACCTACCGGACAGGGGGACACTGAAGCTTTCTTT,CASSPTGQGDTEAFF
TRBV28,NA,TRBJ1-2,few,TGTGCCAGCAGTGGACCCGGGGGGGGTTTTGGAGGCTACACCTTC,CASSGPGGGFGGYTF
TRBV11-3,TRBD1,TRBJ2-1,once,TGTGCCAGCAGCTCCAGGGGGCAAGTTGGTTACAATGAGCAGTTCTTC,CASSSRGQVGYNEQFF
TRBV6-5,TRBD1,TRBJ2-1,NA,TGTGCCAGCAGTCGTAGGACAGGGAGTGATGAGCAGTTCTTC,CASSRRTGSDEQFF
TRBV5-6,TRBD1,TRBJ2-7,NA,TGTGCCAGCAGCTTTGGGACAGGGTTTTTGAGATACGAGCAGTACTTC,CASSFGTGFLRYEQYF
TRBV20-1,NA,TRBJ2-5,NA,TGCAGTGCTAGAGCGCGAGAGACCCAGTACTTC,CSARARETQYF
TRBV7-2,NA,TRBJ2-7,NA,TGTGCCAGCAGCCCACGTCCCGTGGGACAAGGTGTCTACGAGCAGTACTTC,CASSPRPVGQGVYEQYF